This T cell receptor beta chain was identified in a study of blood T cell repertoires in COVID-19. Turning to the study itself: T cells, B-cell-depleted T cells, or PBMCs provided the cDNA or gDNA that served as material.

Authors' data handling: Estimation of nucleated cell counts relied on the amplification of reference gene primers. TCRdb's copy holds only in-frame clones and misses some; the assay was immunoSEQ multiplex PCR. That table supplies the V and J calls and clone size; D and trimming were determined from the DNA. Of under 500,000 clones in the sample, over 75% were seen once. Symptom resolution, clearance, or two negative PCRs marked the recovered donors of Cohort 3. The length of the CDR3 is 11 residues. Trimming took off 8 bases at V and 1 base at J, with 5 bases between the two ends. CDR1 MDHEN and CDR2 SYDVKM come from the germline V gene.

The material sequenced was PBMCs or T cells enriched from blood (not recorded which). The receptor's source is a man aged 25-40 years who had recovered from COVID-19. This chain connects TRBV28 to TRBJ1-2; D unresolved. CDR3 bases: TGTGCCAGCCGGGATAACTATGGCTACACCTTC. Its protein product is CASRDNYGYTF.